These T cell receptor beta chains were read from a single sample in a study of blood T cells in healthy people across ages. TCRdb reanalysed the 5' RACE reads using MiXCR and keeps one entry per CDR3 protein. The sample contains a few hundred thousand distinct CDR3 sequences, 45% to 65% of which appear only once. Sequencing was performed on blood. Receptors were obtained from a man aged 55 to 70 in good health. The conserved cysteine and the conserved F or W are not part of the CDR3 here. Where a row states a size, it is once, few, many or the class of an expanded clone; other rows omit it.

v_call clone_size cdr3_aa
TRBV2 - ASSDSGHRSTDTQY
TRBV20-1 few SAPTSRYTDTQY
TRBV2 - ASSEGRGAFYNEQF
TRBV24-1 - ATSGGGSSDTQY
TRBV20-1 - SAARTRYNEQY
TRBV3-1 many ASSRNRDRGLLGGTETQY
TRBV5-1 - ASFISGTGGETQY
TRBV7-3 many ASSLTRGGYNEQF
TRBV28 - ASSYQGRVNTEAF
TRBV3-1 - ATNGPARDYT
TRBV4-2 - ASSQAAGGNYEQY
TRBV20-1 - SAEGQGEGYYEQY
TRBV28 - ASSLGTGEGYEQY
TRBV29-1 many SAGGGGGRNEQF
TRBV20-1 - SAREYGRGNNEQF
TRBV9 many ASSVEDRYNEQF
TRBV24-1 - ATSAAPGEAF
TRBV2 - ASSEARTGSSPLH
TRBV20-1 - SAAPRGGGTDTQY
TRBV9 - ASSVHVGTSGGGELF
TRBV5-1 - ASSRTGGENEKLF
TRBV5-1 - ASSLRAPTTLGGTEAF
TRBV7-2 few ASSPIAVSTDTQY